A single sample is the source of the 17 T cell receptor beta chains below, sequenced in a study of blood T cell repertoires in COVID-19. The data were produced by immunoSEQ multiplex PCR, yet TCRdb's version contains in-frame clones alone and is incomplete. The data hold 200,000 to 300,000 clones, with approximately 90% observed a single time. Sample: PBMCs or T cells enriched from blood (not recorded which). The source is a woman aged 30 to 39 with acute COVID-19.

The CDR3 reads CASSTTSHQFF. DNA for the CDR3: TGTGCCAGCAGCACGACTAGTCACCAGTTCTTC. The rearrangement joins TRBV7-9 to TRBJ2-1; TRBD2 might be the D (6 bases). V lost 5 bases and J lost 13, with 12 bases in between. Germline V gene lookup returns CDR1 SEHNR and CDR2 FQNEAQ (reference sequence). This CDR3 spans 11 amino acids.

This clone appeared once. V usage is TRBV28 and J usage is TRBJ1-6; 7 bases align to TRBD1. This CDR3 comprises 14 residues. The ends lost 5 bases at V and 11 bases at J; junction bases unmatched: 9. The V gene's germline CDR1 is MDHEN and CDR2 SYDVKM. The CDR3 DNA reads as TGTGCCAGCAGTCTCCCCTTGGGACAGCCACCCCTCCACTTT. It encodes CASSLPLGQPPLHF.

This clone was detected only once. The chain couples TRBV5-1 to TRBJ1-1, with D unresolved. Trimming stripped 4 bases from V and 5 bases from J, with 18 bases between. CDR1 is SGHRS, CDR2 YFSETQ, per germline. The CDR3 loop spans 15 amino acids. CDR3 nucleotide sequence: TGCGCCAGCAGCCACGGACGAACCGGGATTACTGAAGCTTTCTTT. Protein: CASSHGRTGITEAFF. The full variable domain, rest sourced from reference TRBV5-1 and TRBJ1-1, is KAGVTQTPRYLIKTRGQQVTLSCSPISGHRSVSWYQQTPGQGLQFLFEYFSETQRNKGNFPGRFSGRQFSNSRSEMNVSTLELGDSALYLCASSHGRTGITEAFFGQGTRLTVV.

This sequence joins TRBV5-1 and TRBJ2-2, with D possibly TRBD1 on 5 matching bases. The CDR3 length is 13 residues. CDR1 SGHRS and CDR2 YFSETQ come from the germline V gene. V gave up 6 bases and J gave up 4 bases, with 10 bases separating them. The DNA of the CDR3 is TGCGCCAGCACCCAGACAGTCACCGGGGAGCTGTTTTTT. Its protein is CASTQTVTGELFF.

In DNA form, the CDR3 reads TGCAGCGTTGTTGGAGGGGGCACAGATACGCAGTATTTT. Translated: CSVVGGGTDTQYF. This chain joins TRBV29-1 and TRBJ2-3; D possibly corresponds to TRBD2 (6 bases). The germline V and J ends were trimmed by 4 bases and 1 base, with 9 bases remaining between them. The germline V gene has CDR1 SQVTM and CDR2 ANQGSEA. The CDR3 has 13 residues.

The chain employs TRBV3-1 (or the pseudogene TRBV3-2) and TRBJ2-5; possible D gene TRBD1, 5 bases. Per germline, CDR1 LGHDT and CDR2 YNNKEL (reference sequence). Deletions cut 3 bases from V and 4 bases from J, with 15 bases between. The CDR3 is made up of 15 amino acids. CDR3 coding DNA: TGTGCCAGCAGCCATACAGGCTCCAAGGCAGAGACCCAGTACTTC. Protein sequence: CASSHTGSKAETQYF.

Written as DNA, the CDR3 is TGCGCCAGCAGCCAGGGGGGTGGGGAAGCTTTCTTT. Translated: CASSQGGGEAFF. The chain joins TRBV4-1 to TRBJ1-1; the D gene is possibly TRBD1 (5 bases). Per germline, CDR1 MGHRA and CDR2 YSYEKL. This CDR3 has 12 amino acids. V lost 3 bases, J lost 8 bases, and 10 bases lay in between.

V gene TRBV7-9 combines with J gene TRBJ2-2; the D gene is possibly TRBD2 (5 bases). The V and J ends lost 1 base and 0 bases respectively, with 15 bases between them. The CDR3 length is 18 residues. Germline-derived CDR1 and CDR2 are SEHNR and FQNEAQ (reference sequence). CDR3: CASSLEDWTEPNTGELFF. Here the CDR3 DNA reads TGTGCCAGCAGCTTAGAGGACTGGACGGAACCGAACACCGGGGAGCTGTTTTTT.

The CDR3 loop is CASSTGVGNQPQHF. The CDR3 DNA sequence: TGTGCCAGCAGTACAGGGGTGGGCAATCAGCCCCAGCATTTT. This chain connects TRBV6-5 to TRBJ1-5; TRBD1 matches at 7 bases. Losses at the gene ends were 5 bases for V and 2 bases for J; bases not matched to a gene: 3. The CDR3 sequence is 14 residues long. Germline V lookup: CDR1 MNHEY, CDR2 SVGAGI.

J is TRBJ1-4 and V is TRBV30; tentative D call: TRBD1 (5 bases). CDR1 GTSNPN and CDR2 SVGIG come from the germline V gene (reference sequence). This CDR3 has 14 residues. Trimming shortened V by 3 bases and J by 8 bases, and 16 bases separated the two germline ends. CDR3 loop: CAWSPQVAREKLFF. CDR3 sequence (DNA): TGTGCCTGGAGCCCACAGGTGGCGAGGGAAAAACTGTTTTTT.

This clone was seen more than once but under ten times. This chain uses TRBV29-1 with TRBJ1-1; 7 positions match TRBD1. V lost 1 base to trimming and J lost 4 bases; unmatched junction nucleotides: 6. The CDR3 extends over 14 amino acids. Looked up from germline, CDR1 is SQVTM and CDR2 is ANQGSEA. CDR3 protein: CSVEGLQGVTEAFF. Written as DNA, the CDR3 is TGCAGCGTTGAAGGACTCCAGGGGGTCACTGAAGCTTTCTTT. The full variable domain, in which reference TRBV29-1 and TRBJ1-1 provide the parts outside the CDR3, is SAVISQKPSRDICQRGTSLTIQCQVDSQVTMMFWYRQQPGQSLTLIATANQGSEATYESGFVIDKFPISRPNLTFSTLTVSNMSPEDSSIYLCSVEGLQGVTEAFFGQGTRLTVV.

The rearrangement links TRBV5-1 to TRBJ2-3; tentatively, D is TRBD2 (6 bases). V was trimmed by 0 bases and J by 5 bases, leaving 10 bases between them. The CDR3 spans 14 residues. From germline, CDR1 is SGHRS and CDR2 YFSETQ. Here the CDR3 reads CASSLAGGGDTQYF. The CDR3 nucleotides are TGCGCCAGCAGCTTGGCCGGGGGAGGAGATACGCAGTATTTT.

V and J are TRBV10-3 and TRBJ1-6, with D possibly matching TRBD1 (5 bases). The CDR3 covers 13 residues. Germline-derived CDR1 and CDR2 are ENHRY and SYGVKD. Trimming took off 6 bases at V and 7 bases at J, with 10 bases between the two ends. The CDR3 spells CAIRGLENSPLHF. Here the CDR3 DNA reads TGTGCCATCAGGGGACTGGAAAATTCACCCCTCCACTTT.

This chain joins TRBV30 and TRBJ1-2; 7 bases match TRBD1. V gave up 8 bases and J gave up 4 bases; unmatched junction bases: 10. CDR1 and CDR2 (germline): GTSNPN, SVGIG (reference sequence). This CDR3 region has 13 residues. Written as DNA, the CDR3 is TGTGCCCGGGGGCGGGACAGACCCTATGGCTACACCTTC. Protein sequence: CARGRDRPYGYTF.

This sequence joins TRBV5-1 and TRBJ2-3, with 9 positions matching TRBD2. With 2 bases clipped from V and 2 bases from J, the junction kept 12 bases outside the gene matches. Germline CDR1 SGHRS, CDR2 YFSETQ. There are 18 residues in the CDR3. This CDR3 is CASSLGRLAGAITDTQYF. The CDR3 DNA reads TGCGCCAGCAGCTTAGGGCGCTTAGCGGGGGCCATCACAGATACGCAGTATTTT. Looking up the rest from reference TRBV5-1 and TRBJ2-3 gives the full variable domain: KAGVTQTPRYLIKTRGQQVTLSCSPISGHRSVSWYQQTPGQGLQFLFEYFSETQRNKGNFPGRFSGRQFSNSRSEMNVSTLELGDSALYLCASSLGRLAGAITDTQYFGPGTRLTVL.

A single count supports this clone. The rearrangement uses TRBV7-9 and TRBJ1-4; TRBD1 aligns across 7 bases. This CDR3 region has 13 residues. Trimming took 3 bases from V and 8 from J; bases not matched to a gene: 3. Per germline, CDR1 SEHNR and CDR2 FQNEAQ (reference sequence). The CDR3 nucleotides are TGTGCCAGCAGCTTCCTACAGGGGGAAAAACTGTTTTTT. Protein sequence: CASSFLQGEKLFF. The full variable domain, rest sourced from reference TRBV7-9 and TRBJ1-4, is DTGVSQNPRHKITKRGQNVTFRCDPISEHNRLYWYRQTLGQGPEFLTYFQNEAQLEKSRLLSDRFSAERPKGSFSTLEIQRTEQGDSAMYLCASSFLQGEKLFFGSGTQLSVL.

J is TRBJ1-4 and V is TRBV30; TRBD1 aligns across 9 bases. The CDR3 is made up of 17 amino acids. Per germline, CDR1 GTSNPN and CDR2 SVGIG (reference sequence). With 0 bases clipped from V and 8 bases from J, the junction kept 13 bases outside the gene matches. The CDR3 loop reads CAWSVGTGWVENEKLFF. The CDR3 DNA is TGTGCCTGGAGTGTAGGGACAGGGTGGGTCGAAAACGAAAAACTGTTTTTT.